This entry describes one TCR beta chain. The data are from a study of T cell responses to AZD1222 COVID-19 vaccine. The germline gives CDR1 SGHTA, CDR2 FQGNSA. This CDR3 is built from 14 residues. V was trimmed by 7 bases and J by 7 bases, leaving 17 bases between them. The repertoire was sequenced with immunoSEQ multiplex PCR; TCRdb's copy has only in-frame clones and lacks some. The sample carries about 110,000 clones, roughly 90% recorded once. The V gene is TRBV7-2, the J gene TRBJ2-1; the D is unclear. The sequencing used peripheral blood, collected 28 days after the second AZD1222 dose. The TCR was taken from an adult who received the AZD1222 COVID-19 vaccine. The CDR3 DNA is TGTGCCAGCAATACCGGGTCCGTTCAAAATGAGCAGTTCTTC. It is translated as CASNTGSVQNEQFF.